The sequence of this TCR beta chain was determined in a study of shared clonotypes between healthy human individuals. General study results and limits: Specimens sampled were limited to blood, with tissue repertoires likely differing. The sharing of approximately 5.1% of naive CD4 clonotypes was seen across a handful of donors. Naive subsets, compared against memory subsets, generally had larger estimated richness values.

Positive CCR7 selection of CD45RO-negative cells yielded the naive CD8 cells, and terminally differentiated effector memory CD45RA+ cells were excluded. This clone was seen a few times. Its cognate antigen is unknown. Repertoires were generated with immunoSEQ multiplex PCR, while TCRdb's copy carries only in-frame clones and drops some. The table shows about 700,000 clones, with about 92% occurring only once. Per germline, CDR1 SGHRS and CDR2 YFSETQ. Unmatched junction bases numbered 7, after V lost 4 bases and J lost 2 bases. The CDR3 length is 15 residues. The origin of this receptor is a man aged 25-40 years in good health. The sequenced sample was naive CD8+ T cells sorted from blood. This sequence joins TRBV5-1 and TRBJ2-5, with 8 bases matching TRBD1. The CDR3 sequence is CASSNPTGAQETQYF. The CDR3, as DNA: TGCGCCAGCAGCAATCCGACAGGGGCACAAGAGACCCAGTACTTC.